This is a list of T cell receptor beta chains from one sample in a study of T cell repertoires in cytomegalovirus infection. TCRdb recomputed calls from the reads with MiXCR, one row per CDR3 protein. Among about 700,000 distinct CDR3 sequences listed, around 32% were seen once. Which antigens these TCRs recognize remains unknown. Sample: cultured PBMCs, taken from culture after CMV antigen stimulation. These TCRs come from a human donor in good health (CMV status not recorded). Some clones in this sample may be carry-over from other donors' samples. Each CDR3 is given with its conserved first and last residue. The order of the fields is D gene, V gene, clone size, J gene, CDR3 protein, CDR3 DNA. The D gene is left open where the match is weak. Clone size is shown for a subset of rows, as once, few, many or a class of expanded clone.

>NA|TRBV12-3/TRBV12-4|few|TRBJ2-7
CASSPWGTYEQYF
TGTGCCAGCAGCCCGTGGGGCACCTACGAGCAGTACTTC
>TRBD2|TRBV7-9|few|TRBJ2-5
CASGGLAGGETQYF
TGTGCCAGCGGGGGACTAGCGGGAGGAGAGACCCAGTACTTC
>TRBD1|TRBV7-2|many|TRBJ2-5
CASSQLGGAQETQYF
TGTGCCAGCAGCCAACTAGGGGGCGCCCAAGAGACCCAGTACTTC
>TRBD1|TRBV6-2/TRBV6-3|many|TRBJ2-7
CASSQILGTGSYEQYF
TGTGCCAGCAGTCAGATTCTGGGGACAGGTTCCTACGAGCAGTACTTC
>NA|TRBV12-3/TRBV12-4|few|TRBJ1-2
CASSLGIGVDGYTF
TGTGCCAGCAGTTTAGGGATTGGGGTCGATGGCTACACCTTC
>TRBD1|TRBV5-4|NA|TRBJ1-6
CASSAHGQGFSNSPLHF
TGTGCCAGCAGCGCCCATGGACAGGGCTTTTCAAATTCACCCCTCCACTTT
>TRBD1|TRBV4-1|NA|TRBJ2-1
CASSQDLGTGPFF
TGCGCCAGCAGCCAAGATCTGGGGACAGGGCCGTTCTTC
>NA|TRBV5-6|NA|TRBJ2-1
CASSVGPGINEQFF
TGTGCCAGCAGCGTGGGCCCAGGGATCAATGAGCAGTTCTTC
>TRBD1|TRBV19|few|TRBJ2-6
CASSSDRGTSSGANVLTF
TGTGCCAGTAGTAGTGACAGGGGTACGAGCTCTGGGGCCAACGTCCTGACTTTC
>TRBD1|TRBV5-6|NA|TRBJ2-1
CASKRQGAYNEQFF
TGTGCCAGCAAGCGACAGGGAGCCTACAATGAGCAGTTCTTC
>TRBD1|TRBV7-2|NA|TRBJ2-2
CASSLLTGANGELFF
TGTGCCAGCAGCCTACTGACAGGGGCTAACGGGGAGCTGTTTTTT
>TRBD2|TRBV20-1|NA|TRBJ2-3
CSASLAGGPDTQYF
TGCAGTGCTAGCTTGGCGGGGGGGCCGGATACGCAGTATTTT
>TRBD1|TRBV12-3/TRBV12-4|few|TRBJ2-7
CASRPNRDRGEQYF
TGTGCCAGCAGACCCAATCGGGACAGGGGCGAGCAGTACTTC
>NA|TRBV20-1|NA|TRBJ1-1
CSARVSGVAEAFF
TGCAGTGCTAGAGTTTCAGGGGTAGCTGAAGCTTTCTTT
>NA|TRBV6-2/TRBV6-3|few|TRBJ2-5
CASSPQNRETQYF
TGTGCCAGCAGCCCCCAAAACAGAGAGACCCAGTACTTC
>TRBD1|TRBV5-6|NA|TRBJ2-7
CASSSPGQGPYEQYF
TGTGCCAGCAGCTCGCCGGGACAGGGCCCCTACGAGCAGTACTTC
>NA|TRBV7-2|few|TRBJ2-1
CASSAPGLSYNEQFF
TGTGCCAGCAGCGCCCCGGGACTGTCCTACAATGAGCAGTTCTTC
>NA|TRBV5-5|NA|TRBJ2-2
CASSQQLPRATGELFF
TGTGCCAGCAGCCAGCAACTCCCCCGGGCCACCGGGGAGCTGTTTTTT
>TRBD1|TRBV7-2|many|TRBJ2-3
CASSWDRVIRTDTQYF
TGTGCCAGCAGCTGGGACAGGGTAATTCGCACAGATACGCAGTATTTT
>NA|TRBV7-2|many|TRBJ1-1
CASSLMVQREAFF
TGTGCCAGCAGCTTAATGGTACAGAGAGAAGCTTTCTTT
>TRBD1|TRBV20-1|NA|TRBJ2-5
CSATGQQETQYF
TGCAGTGCCACGGGACAGCAAGAGACCCAGTACTTC
>TRBD2|TRBV12-3/TRBV12-4|few|TRBJ2-2
CASSFGLAVNTGELFF
TGTGCCAGCAGTTTTGGGCTAGCGGTAAACACCGGGGAGCTGTTTTTT
>NA|TRBV7-2|many|TRBJ1-2
CASSLSALGGPPYGYTF
TGTGCCAGCAGCTTATCGGCTCTGGGCGGACCCCCCTATGGCTACACCTTC
>NA|TRBV6-6|NA|TRBJ2-2
CASSYGRNTGELFF
TGTGCCAGCAGTTACGGCAGGAACACCGGGGAGCTGTTTTTT
>NA|TRBV7-2|many|TRBJ1-5
CASSLFVGTGQPQHF
TGTGCCAGCAGCTTATTCGTAGGAACTGGACAGCCCCAGCATTTT
>NA|TRBV2|few|TRBJ2-3
CANTLGSRADTQYF
TGTGCCAACACCCTAGGTAGTCGCGCAGATACGCAGTATTTT
>TRBD1|TRBV2|NA|TRBJ1-2
CASRRTGEGYGYTF
TGTGCCAGCAGGAGGACAGGGGAGGGGTATGGCTACACCTTC
>NA|TRBV19|NA|TRBJ1-1
CASSIVHPNTEAFF
TGTGCCAGTAGTATAGTACACCCGAACACTGAAGCTTTCTTT
>NA|TRBV5-4|once|TRBJ1-1
CASSLVAKSMNTEAFF
TGTGCCAGCAGCTTAGTTGCCAAGTCAATGAACACTGAAGCTTTCTTT
>TRBD2|TRBV7-4|NA|TRBJ2-1
CGSSLAEGSGRAF
TGTGGCAGCAGCTTAGCTGAGGGTAGCGGGAGGGCCTTC
>TRBD2|TRBV5-1|NA|TRBJ2-3
CASSWTSGHGGTQYF
TGCGCCAGCAGCTGGACTAGCGGGCACGGGGGTACGCAGTATTTT
>NA|TRBV5-3|few|TRBJ2-4
CASSTFASKNIQYF
TGTGCCAGCAGCACCTTTGCGTCCAAAAACATTCAGTACTTC
>TRBD1|TRBV5-4|few|TRBJ2-5
CASSPGTGGRRETQYF
TGTGCCAGCAGCCCTGGGACAGGGGGCCGAAGAGAGACCCAGTACTTC
>NA|TRBV5-4|once|TRBJ2-1
CASSPRGANNEQFF
TGTGCCAGCAGCCCCAGGGGGGCAAACAATGAGCAGTTCTTC
>TRBD2|TRBV7-6|NA|TRBJ2-1
CASSPRPGLAVHNEQFF
TGTGCCAGCAGCCCAAGACCGGGACTAGCGGTCCACAATGAGCAGTTCTTC
>NA|TRBV7-9|NA|TRBJ1-1
CASSNEFVSAEAFF
TGTGCCAGCAGCAACGAGTTTGTTTCTGCTGAAGCTTTCTTT
>NA|TRBV10-3|NA|TRBJ2-1
CAISPSSGGYNEQFF
TGTGCCATCAGTCCTTCCAGCGGAGGGTACAATGAGCAGTTCTTC
>NA|TRBV7-8|many|TRBJ1-6
CASSLVGESPLHF
TGTGCCAGCAGCTTAGTAGGGGAATCACCCCTCCACTTT
>NA|TRBV27|NA|TRBJ1-6
CASSYFPDSPLHF
TGTGCCAGCAGTTACTTTCCGGATTCACCCCTCCACTTT
>NA|TRBV12-3/TRBV12-4|NA|TRBJ1-1
CASSFRPANTEAFF
TGTGCCAGCAGTTTCCGGCCGGCGAACACTGAAGCTTTCTTT
>NA|TRBV7-2|few|TRBJ2-5
CASSEWAREFVAQYF
TGTGCCAGCAGCGAGTGGGCTAGGGAGTTTGTGGCCCAGTACTTC
>NA|TRBV6-1|NA|TRBJ1-5
CASSEKGRGPAQHF
TGTGCCAGCAGTGAAAAGGGAAGAGGGCCGGCCCAGCATTTT
>NA|TRBV7-8|NA|TRBJ2-5
CASSFGVYQETQYF
TGTGCCAGCAGCTTCGGGGTCTACCAAGAGACCCAGTACTTC
>NA|TRBV3-1|NA|TRBJ1-1
CASSSYDRLNTEAFF
TGTGCCAGCAGCTCTTACGACAGGCTAAACACTGAAGCTTTCTTT
>NA|TRBV29-1|NA|TRBJ2-7
CSVAGGTSSYEQYF
TGCAGCGTTGCAGGCGGGACAAGCTCCTACGAGCAGTACTTC
>NA|TRBV7-8|NA|TRBJ2-2
CASRSREVGELFF
TGTGCCAGCAGGAGTAGGGAGGTCGGGGAGCTGTTTTTT
>NA|TRBV28|NA|TRBJ2-7
CASSLWVRTLSSYEQYF
TGTGCCAGCAGTTTATGGGTCAGGACTCTTAGCTCCTACGAGCAGTACTTC
>TRBD2|TRBV2|NA|TRBJ2-1
CASSYSGSEFF
TGTGCCAGCAGCTATAGCGGGAGTGAGTTCTTC
>TRBD2|TRBV12-3/TRBV12-4|NA|TRBJ2-3
CASNGLVTDTQYF
TGTGCCAGCAACGGACTAGTAACAGATACGCAGTATTTT
>TRBD1|TRBV28|NA|TRBJ1-1
CATRGPSTGVNTEAFF
TGTGCCACCCGGGGGCCCTCAACAGGGGTTAACACTGAAGCTTTCTTT
>NA|TRBV10-3|few|TRBJ1-1
CATHPGRNTEAFF
TGTGCCACCCACCCAGGGAGGAACACTGAAGCTTTCTTT
>NA|TRBV6-2/TRBV6-3|NA|TRBJ2-7
CASSYSYPSSYEQYF
TGTGCCAGCAGTTACTCGTATCCGAGCTCCTACGAGCAGTACTTC